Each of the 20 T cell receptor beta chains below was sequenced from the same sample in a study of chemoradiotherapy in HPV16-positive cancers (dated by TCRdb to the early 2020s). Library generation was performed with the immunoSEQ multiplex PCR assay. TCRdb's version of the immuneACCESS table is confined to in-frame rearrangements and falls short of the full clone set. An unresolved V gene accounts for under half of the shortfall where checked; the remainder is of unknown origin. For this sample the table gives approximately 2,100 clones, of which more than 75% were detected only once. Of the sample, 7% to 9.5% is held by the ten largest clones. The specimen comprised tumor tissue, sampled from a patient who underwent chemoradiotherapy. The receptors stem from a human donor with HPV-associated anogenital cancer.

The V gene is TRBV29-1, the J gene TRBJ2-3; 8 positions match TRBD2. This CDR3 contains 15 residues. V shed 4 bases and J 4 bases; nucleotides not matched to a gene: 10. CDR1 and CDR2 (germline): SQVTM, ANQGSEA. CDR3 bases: TGCAGCGTTGTTGCCTATCGGGGGGGGGCAGATACGCAGTATTTT. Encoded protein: CSVVAYRGGADTQYF.

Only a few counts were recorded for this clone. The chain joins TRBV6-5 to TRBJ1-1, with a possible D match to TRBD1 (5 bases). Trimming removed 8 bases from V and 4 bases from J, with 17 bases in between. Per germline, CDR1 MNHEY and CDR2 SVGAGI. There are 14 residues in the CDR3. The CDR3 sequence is CASELSGESTEAFF. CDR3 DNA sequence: TGTGCCAGCGAACTTTCGGGGGAGAGCACTGAAGCTTTCTTT.

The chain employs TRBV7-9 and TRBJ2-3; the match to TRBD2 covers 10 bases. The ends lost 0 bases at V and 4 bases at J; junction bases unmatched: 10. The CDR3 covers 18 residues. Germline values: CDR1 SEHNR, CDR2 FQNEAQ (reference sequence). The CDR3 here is CASSLASSSGGGPDTQYF. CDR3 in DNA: TGTGCCAGCAGCTTAGCATCCTCGAGCGGGGGGGGTCCAGATACGCAGTATTTT. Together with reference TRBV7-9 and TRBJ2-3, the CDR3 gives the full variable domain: DTGVSQNPRHKITKRGQNVTFRCDPISEHNRLYWYRQTLGQGPEFLTYFQNEAQLEKSRLLSDRFSAERPKGSFSTLEIQRTEQGDSAMYLCASSLASSSGGGPDTQYFGPGTRLTVL.

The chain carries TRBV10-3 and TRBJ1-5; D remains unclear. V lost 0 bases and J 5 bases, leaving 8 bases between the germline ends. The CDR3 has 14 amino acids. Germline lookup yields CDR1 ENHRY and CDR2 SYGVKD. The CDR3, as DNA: TGTGCCATCAGTGAGTCGAGATCCGATCAGCCCCAGCATTTT. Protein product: CAISESRSDQPQHF.

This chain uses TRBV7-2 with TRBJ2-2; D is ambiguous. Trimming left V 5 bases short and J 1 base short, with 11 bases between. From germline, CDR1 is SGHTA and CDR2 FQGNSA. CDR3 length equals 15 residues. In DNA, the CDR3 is TGTGCCAGCAGCCCGTCGGCTAGGAACACCGGGGAGCTGTTTTTT. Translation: CASSPSARNTGELFF. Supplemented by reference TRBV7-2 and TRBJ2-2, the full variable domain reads GAGVSQSPSNKVTEKGKDVELRCDPISGHTALYWYRQSLGQGLEFLIYFQGNSAPDKSGLPSDRFSAERTGGSVSTLTIQRTQQEDSAVYLCASSPSARNTGELFFGEGSRLTVL.

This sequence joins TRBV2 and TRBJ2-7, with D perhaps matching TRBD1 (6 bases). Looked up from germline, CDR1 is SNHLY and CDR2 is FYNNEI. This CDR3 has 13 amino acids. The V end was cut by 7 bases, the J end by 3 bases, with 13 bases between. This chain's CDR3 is CASNGDTNYEQYF. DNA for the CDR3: TGTGCCAGCAACGGGGACACAAACTACGAGCAGTACTTC.

The CDR3: CASSVESGGAGTDTQYF. CDR3 sequence (DNA): TGTGCCAGCAGCGTAGAATCCGGGGGGGCGGGCACAGATACGCAGTATTTT. This chain joins TRBV9 and TRBJ2-3, with 8 bases matching TRBD2. CDR3 length: 17 amino acids. The germline V gene has CDR1 SGDLS and CDR2 YYNGEE. The junction had 7 bases not matched to a gene; V was cut back by 0 bases and J by 1 base.

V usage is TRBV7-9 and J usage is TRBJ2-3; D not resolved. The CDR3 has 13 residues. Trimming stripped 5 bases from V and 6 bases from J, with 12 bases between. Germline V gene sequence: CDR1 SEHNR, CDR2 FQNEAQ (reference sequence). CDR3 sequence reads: CASSRPPSDTQYF. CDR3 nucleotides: TGTGCCAGCAGCCGACCTCCGTCGGATACGCAGTATTTT. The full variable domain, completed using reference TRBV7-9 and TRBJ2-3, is DTGVSQNPRHKITKRGQNVTFRCDPISEHNRLYWYRQTLGQGPEFLTYFQNEAQLEKSRLLSDRFSAERPKGSFSTLEIQRTEQGDSAMYLCASSRPPSDTQYFGPGTRLTVL.

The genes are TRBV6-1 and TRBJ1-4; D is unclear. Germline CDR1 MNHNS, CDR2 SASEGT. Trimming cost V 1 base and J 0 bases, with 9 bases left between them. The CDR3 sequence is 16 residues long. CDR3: CASSEGYFATNEKLFF. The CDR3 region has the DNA TGTGCCAGCAGTGAAGGCTACTTTGCAACTAATGAAAAACTGTTTTTT.

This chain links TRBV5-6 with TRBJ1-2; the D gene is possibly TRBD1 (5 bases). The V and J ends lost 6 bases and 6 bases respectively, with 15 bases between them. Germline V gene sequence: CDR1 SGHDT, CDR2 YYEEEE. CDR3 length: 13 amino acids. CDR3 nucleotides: TGTGCCAGCACCCTGGACATTCCCAATGGCTACACCTTC. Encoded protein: CASTLDIPNGYTF. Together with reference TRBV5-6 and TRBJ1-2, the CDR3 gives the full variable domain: DAGVTQSPTHLIKTRGQQVTLRCSPKSGHDTVSWYQQALGQGPQFIFQYYEEEERQRGNFPDRFSGHQFPNYSSELNVNALLLGDSALYLCASTLDIPNGYTFGSGTRLTVV.

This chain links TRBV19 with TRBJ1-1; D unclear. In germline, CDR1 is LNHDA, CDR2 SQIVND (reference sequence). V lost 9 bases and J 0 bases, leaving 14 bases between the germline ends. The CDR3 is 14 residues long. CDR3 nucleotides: TGTGCCAGCGGTGAGGACGGCATGAACACTGAAGCTTTCTTT. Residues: CASGEDGMNTEAFF.

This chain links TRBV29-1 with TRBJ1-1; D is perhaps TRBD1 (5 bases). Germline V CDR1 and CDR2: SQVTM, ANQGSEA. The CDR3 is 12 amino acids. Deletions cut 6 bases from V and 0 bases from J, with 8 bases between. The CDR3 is CSVQVLNTEAFF. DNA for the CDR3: TGCAGCGTACAGGTGCTGAACACTGAAGCTTTCTTT.

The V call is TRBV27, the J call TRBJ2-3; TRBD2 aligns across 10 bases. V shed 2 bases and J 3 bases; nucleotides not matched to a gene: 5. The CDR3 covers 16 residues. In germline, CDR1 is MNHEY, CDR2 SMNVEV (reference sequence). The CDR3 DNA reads TGTGCCAGCAGTTTACAAGCGGGAGGGGGGACAGATACGCAGTATTTT. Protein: CASSLQAGGGTDTQYF.

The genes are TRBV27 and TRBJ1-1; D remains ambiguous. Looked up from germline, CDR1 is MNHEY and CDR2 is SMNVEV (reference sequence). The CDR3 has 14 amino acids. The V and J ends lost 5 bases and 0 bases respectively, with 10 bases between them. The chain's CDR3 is CASSPSVMNTEAFF. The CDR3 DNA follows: TGTGCCAGCAGTCCCTCCGTTATGAACACTGAAGCTTTCTTT.

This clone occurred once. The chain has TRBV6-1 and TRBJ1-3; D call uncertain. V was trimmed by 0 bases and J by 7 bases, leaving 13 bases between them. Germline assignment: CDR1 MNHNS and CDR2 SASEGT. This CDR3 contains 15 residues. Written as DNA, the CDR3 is TGTGCCAGCAGTGAAGCCACCCTACGCCCTAACACCATATATTTT. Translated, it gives CASSEATLRPNTIYF.

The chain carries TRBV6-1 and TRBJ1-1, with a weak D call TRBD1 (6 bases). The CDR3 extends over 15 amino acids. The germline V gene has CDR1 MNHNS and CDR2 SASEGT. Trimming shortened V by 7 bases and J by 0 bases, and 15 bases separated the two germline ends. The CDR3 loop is CASTLQQGVNTEAFF. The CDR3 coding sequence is TGTGCCAGCACCCTACAACAGGGAGTGAACACTGAAGCTTTCTTT.

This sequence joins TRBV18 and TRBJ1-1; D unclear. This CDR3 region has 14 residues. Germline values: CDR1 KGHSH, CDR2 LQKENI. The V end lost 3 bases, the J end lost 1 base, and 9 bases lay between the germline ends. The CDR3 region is CASSPLPQNTEAFF. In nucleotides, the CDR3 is TGTGCCAGCTCACCCCTACCCCAGAACACTGAAGCTTTCTTT. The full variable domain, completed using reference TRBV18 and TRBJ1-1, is NAGVMQNPRHLVRRRGQEARLRCSPMKGHSHVYWYRQLPEEGLKFMVYLQKENIIDESGMPKERFSAEFPKEGPSILRIQQVVRGDSAAYFCASSPLPQNTEAFFGQGTRLTVV.

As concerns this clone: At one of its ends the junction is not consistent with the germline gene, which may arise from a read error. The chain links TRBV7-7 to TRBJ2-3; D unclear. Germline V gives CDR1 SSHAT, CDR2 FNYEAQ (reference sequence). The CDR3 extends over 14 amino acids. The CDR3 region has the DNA TGTGCTAGCAGCTTAGGTCCTCTCACAGATACGCAGTATTTT. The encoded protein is CASSLGPLTDTQYF.

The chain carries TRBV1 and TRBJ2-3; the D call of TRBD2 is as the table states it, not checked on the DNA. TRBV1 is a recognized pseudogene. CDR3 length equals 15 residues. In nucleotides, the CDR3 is TGCACCAGGCCGGGAGAAGCGGGAGGGCCAGATACGCAGTATTTT. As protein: CTRPGEAGGPDTQYF.

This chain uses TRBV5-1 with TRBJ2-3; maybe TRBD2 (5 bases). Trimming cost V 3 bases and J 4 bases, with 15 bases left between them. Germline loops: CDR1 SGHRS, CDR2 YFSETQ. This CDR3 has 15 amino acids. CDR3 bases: TGCGCCAGCAGCTCAAAACTAGGGCCAGCAGATACGCAGTATTTT. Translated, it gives CASSSKLGPADTQYF.